The sequence of this T cell receptor beta chain was determined in a study of beta chain features in type 1 diabetes. Study observations and caveats: Moderate but significant shortening of TCRB CDR3s was recorded in all four CD4+ subsets from Type 1 diabetes patients. Researchers could not determine here whether HLA type influences TCRB rearrangement.

The CDR3 sequence is 12 residues long. Germline V gives CDR1 LNHDA, CDR2 SQIVND (reference sequence). V gave up 11 bases and J gave up 6 bases; unmatched junction bases: 6. Notes on this clone: Its antigen remains unknown.

Reverse transcribing all isolated RNA meant expressed TCRB transcripts were sequenced. The assay was immunoSEQ multiplex PCR, and TCRdb's table has in-frame clones only and misses some. The table lists roughly 340,000 clones, around 12% of them singletons. Blood was drawn once from each donor into heparinised tubes. The draws averaged about 0.11 L. Purity exceeded 98% in all sorted populations. The origin of this receptor is a woman between 18 and 29 years old with type 1 diabetes. Sample: naive CD4+ T cells from blood. The V and J genes are TRBV19 and TRBJ2-1; TRBD1 aligns across 8 bases. CDR3 in DNA: TGTGCCTCAGACAGGGGAGGCAATGAGCAGTTCTTC. Amino acid sequence: CASDRGGNEQFF.